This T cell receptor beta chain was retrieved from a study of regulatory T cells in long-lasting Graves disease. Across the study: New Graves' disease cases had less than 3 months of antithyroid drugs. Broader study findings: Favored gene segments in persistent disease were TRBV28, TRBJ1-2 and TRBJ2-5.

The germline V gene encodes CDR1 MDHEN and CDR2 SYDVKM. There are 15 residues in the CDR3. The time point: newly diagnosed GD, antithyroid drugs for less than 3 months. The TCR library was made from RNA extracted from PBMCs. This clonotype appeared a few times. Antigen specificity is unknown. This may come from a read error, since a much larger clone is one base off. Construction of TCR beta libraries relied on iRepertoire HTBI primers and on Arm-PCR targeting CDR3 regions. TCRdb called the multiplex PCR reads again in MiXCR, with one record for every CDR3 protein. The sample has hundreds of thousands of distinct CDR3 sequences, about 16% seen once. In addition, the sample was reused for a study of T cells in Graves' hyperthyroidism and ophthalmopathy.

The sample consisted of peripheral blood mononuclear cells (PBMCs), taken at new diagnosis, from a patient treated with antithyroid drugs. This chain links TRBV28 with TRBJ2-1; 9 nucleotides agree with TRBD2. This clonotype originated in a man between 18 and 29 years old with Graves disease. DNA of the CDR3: TGTGCCAGCACCCTAGGGACTAGCTCCTACAATGAGCAGCTCTTC. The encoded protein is CASTLGTSSYNEQLF.